The following is a TCR beta chain sequence with its context. Antigen: not known. The sample is drawn from a study of cytomegalovirus exposure and HLA in healthy donors. As for the study in general: Early released data had around 89 million unique TCRs, all coming from HLA-typed donors. General observations from the study: Roughly uniform sequencing depth across donors was assumed, possibly incorrectly. In all likelihood, a cluster of highly shared sequence variants was a sequencing artifact. An analysis was carried out later, and it reportedly showed fewer N-insertions in an Asian-associated ancestry cluster than the approximately 610-donor mean.

The PCR made use of 60 Vbeta and 13 Jbeta primers. Method: immunoSEQ multiplex PCR; TCRdb's copy keeps in-frame clones and lacks some. The table has 160,000 or so clones, roughly 85% seen once. Germline V gene lookup returns CDR1 MGHDK and CDR2 SYGVNS. CDR3 length: 15 amino acids. V dropped 7 bases and J dropped 2; count of bases not matched to a gene: 10. Material for sequencing was PBMCs. The origin of this receptor is a man aged 40-55 years in good health and CMV-seronegative. This chain uses TRBV25-1 with TRBJ2-7, with 8 positions matching TRBD1. CDR3 sequence (DNA): TGTGCCAGCATTGGACAGGGAGGCAACCCCTACGAGCAGTACTTC. Translation: CASIGQGGNPYEQYF.